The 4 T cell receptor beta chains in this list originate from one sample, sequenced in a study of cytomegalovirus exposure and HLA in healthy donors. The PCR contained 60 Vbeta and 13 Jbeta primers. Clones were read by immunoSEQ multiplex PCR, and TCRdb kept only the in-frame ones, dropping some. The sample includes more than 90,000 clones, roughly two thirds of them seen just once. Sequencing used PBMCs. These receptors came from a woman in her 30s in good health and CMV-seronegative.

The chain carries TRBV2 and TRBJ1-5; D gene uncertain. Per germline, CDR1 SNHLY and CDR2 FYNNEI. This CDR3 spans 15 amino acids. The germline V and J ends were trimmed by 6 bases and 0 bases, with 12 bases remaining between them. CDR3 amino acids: CASRWGVYSNQPQHF. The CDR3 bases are TGTGCCAGCAGGTGGGGAGTATATAGCAATCAGCCCCAGCATTTT.

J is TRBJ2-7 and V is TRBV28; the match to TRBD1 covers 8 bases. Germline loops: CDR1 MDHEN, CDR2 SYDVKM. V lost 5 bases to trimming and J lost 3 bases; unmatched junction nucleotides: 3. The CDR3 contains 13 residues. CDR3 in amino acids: CASSDGQGYEQYF. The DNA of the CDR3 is TGTGCCAGCAGTGACGGACAGGGCTACGAGCAGTACTTC.

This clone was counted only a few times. The CDR3 is CASSLKRDRSYNEQFF. The CDR3 DNA reads TGTGCCAGCAGCCTAAAGCGGGATAGGTCCTACAATGAGCAGTTCTTC. The chain joins TRBV7-8 to TRBJ2-1; 7 positions match TRBD2. Germline V gene sequence: CDR1 SGHVS, CDR2 FQNEAQ. The CDR3 contains 16 residues. V lost 5 bases to trimming and J lost 1 base; unmatched junction nucleotides: 8.

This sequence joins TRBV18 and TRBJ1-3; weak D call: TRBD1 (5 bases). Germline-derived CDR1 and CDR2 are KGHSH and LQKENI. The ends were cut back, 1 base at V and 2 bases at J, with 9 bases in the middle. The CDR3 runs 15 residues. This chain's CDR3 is CASSPQGATGNTIYF. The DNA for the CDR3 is TGTGCCAGCTCACCACAAGGGGCGACTGGAAACACCATATATTTT.